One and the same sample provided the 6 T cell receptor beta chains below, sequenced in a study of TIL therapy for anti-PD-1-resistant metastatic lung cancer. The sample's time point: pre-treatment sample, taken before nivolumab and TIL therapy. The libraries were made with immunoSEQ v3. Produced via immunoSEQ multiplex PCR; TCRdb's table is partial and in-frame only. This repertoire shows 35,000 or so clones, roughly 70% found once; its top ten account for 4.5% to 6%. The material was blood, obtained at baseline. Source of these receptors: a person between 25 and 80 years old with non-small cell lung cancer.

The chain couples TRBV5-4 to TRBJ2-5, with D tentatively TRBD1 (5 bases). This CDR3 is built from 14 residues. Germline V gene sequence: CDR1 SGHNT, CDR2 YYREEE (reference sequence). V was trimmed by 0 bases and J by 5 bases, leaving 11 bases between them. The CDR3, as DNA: TGTGCCAGCAGCTTGGGGGGCAGGGCGGAGACCCAGTACTTC. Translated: CASSLGGRAETQYF.

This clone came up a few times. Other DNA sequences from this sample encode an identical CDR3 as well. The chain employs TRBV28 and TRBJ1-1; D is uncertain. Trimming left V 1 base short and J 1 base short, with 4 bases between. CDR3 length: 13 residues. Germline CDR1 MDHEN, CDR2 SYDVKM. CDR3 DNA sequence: TGTGCCAGCAGTTTATTAGGGAACACTGAAGCTTTCTTT. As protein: CASSLLGNTEAFF.

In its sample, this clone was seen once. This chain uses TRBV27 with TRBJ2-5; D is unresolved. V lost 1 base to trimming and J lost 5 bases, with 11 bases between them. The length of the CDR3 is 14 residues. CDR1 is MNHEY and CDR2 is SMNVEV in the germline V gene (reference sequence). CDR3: CASSLYLDGETQYF. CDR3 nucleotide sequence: TGTGCCAGCAGTTTATACCTTGACGGGGAGACCCAGTACTTC.

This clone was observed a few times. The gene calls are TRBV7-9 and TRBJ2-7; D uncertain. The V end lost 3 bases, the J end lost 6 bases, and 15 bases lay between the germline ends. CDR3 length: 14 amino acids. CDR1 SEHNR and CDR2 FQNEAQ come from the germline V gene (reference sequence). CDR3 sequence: CASSFSAVQLEQYF. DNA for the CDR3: TGTGCCAGCAGCTTCTCGGCTGTCCAGCTCGAGCAGTACTTC.

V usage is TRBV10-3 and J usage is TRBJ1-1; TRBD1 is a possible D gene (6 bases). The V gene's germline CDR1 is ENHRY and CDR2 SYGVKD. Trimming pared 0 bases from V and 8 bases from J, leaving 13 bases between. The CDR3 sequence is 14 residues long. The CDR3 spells CAISESTLDREAFF. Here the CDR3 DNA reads TGTGCCATCAGTGAGTCGACTCTCGACAGGGAAGCTTTCTTT.

The CDR3 DNA follows: TGTGCCAGCAGTTACGGGGCAGGGGAAAATGAGCAGTTCTTC. Protein product: CASSYGAGENEQFF. The chain couples TRBV6-5 to TRBJ2-1, with a possible D match to TRBD1 (6 bases). The CDR3 length is 14 residues. Germline values: CDR1 MNHEY, CDR2 SVGAGI. V was pared by 2 bases and J by 7 bases, with 12 bases between.